The table lists the clone carrying this T cell receptor (beta chain) with many counts. Its antigen is not identified. The sample originates from a study of T cell repertoires in cytomegalovirus infection. Background on the study: Public signatures in TCR beta pointed to CMV infection and matching HLA type.

TCRdb fed the reads into MiXCR, producing one record per CDR3 protein. The sample has 680,000 or so distinct CDR3 sequences, 35% to 45% seen once; the top ten hold under 3.5%. Between the trimmed V and J ends, which lost 1 base and 2 bases, there was a span of 9 bases. The CDR3 totals 14 residues. Per germline, CDR1 SEHNR and CDR2 FQNEAQ (reference sequence). Study-wide findings and caveats: Individuals carrying CMV plus the relevant HLA were identified by cumulative frequency of public TCR beta families. The study found HLA-C-restricted CMV-specific TCR beta clonotypes dominating the ex vivo response.

The chain links TRBV7-9 to TRBJ2-7; D not resolved. Sequenced: PBMCs. This TCR was sampled from a human donor in good health (CMV status not recorded). Some clones in this sample may be carry-over from other donors' samples. In DNA, the CDR3 is TGTGCCAGCAGCTTAGATGGCCTCACCTACGAGCAGTACTTC. Translating it yields CASSLDGLTYEQYF.